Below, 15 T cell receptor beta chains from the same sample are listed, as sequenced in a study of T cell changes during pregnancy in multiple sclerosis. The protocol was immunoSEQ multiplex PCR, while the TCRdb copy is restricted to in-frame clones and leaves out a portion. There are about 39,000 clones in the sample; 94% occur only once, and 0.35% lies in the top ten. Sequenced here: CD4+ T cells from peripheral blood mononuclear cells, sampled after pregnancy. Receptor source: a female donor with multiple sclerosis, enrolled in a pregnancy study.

The CDR3 protein is CASSLASSPTDTQYF. The CDR3 DNA sequence: TGTGCCAGCAGTCTAGCGTCCTCACCCACAGATACGCAGTATTTT. This chain connects TRBV6-1 to TRBJ2-3, with D maybe TRBD2 (6 bases). The ends were cut back, 5 bases at V and 2 bases at J, with 14 bases in the middle. The length of the CDR3 is 15 residues. Germline-derived CDR1 and CDR2 are MNHNS and SASEGT.

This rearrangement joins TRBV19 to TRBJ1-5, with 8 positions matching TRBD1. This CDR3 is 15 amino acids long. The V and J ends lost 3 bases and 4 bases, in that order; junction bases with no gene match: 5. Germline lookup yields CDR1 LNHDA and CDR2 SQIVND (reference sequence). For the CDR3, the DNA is TGTGCCAGTAGTATCAACAGGGGGACGAATCAGCCCCAGCATTTT. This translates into CASSINRGTNQPQHF. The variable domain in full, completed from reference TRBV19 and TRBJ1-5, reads DGGITQSPKYLFRKEGQNVTLSCEQNLNHDAMYWYRQDPGQGLRLIYYSQIVNDFQKGDIAEGYSVSREKKESFPLTVTSAQKNPTAFYLCASSINRGTNQPQHFGDGTRLSIL.

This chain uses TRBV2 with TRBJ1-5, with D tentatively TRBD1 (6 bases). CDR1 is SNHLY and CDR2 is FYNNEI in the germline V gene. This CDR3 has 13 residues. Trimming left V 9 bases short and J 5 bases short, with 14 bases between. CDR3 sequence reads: CASSRDNHQPQHF. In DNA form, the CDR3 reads TGTGCCAGTAGCCGGGACAACCATCAGCCCCAGCATTTT.

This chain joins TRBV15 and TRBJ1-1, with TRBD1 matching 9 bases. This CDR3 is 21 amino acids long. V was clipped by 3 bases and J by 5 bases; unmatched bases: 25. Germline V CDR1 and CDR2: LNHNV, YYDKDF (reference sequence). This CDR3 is CATSSSLQGAGRIHILTEAFF. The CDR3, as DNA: TGTGCCACCAGCAGCAGCCTACAGGGGGCGGGGAGAATCCACATTCTAACTGAAGCTTTCTTT.

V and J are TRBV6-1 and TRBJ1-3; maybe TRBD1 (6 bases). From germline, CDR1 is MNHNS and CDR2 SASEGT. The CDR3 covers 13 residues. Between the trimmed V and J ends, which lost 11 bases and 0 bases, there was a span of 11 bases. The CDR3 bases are TGTGCCGGGGAAGGGGGCTCTGGAAACACCATATATTTT. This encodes CAGEGGSGNTIYF.

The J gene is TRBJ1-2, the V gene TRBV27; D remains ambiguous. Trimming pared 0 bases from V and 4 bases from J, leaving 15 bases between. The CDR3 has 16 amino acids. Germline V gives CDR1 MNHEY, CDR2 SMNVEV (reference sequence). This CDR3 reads CASSLSVSGVSYGYTF. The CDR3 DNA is TGTGCCAGCAGTTTATCGGTGTCGGGAGTATCCTATGGCTACACCTTC.

CDR3 loop: CSVAAAPDQPQHF. In nucleotides, the CDR3 is TGCAGCGTTGCAGCGGCGCCCGATCAGCCCCAGCATTTT. The chain joins TRBV29-1 to TRBJ1-5; D not resolved. V was clipped by 4 bases and J by 5 bases, with 12 bases between them. CDR3 size: 13 residues. From germline, CDR1 is SQVTM and CDR2 ANQGSEA. The variable domain in full, with the rest retrieved from reference TRBV29-1 and TRBJ1-5, is SAVISQKPSRDICQRGTSLTIQCQVDSQVTMMFWYRQQPGQSLTLIATANQGSEATYESGFVIDKFPISRPNLTFSTLTVSNMSPEDSSIYLCSVAAAPDQPQHFGDGTRLSIL.

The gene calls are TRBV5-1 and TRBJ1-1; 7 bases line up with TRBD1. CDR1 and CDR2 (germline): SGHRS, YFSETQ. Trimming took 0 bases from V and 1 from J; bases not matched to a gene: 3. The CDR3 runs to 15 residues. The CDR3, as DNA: TGCGCCAGCAGCTTGGCCGGGACAGCGAACACTGAAGCTTTCTTT. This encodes CASSLAGTANTEAFF.

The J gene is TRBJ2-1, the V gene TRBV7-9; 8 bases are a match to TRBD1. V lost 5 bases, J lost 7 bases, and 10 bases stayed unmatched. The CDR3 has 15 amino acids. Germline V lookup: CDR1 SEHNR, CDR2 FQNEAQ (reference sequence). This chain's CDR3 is CASSLDRGIGNEQFF. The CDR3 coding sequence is TGTGCCAGCAGCCTCGACAGGGGTATAGGAAATGAGCAGTTCTTC.

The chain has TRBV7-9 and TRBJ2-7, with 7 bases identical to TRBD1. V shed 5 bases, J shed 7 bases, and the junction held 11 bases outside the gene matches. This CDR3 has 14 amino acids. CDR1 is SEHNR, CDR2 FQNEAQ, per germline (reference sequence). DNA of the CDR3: TGTGCCAGCAGCCCAAGTATTACAGGGGATGAGCAGTACTTC. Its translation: CASSPSITGDEQYF.

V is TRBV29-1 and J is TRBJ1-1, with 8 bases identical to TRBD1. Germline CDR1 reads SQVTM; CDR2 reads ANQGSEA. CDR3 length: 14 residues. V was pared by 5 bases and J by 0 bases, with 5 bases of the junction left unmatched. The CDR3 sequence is CSVRDRFLNTEAFF. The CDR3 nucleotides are TGCAGCGTTAGGGACAGGTTTTTGAACACTGAAGCTTTCTTT.

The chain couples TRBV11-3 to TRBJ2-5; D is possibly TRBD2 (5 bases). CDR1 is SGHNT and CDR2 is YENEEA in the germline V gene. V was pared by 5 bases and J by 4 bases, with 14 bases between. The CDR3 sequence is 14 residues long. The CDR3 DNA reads TGTGCCAGCAGCCCTGGGCGGGCATTAGAGACCCAGTACTTC. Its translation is CASSPGRALETQYF.

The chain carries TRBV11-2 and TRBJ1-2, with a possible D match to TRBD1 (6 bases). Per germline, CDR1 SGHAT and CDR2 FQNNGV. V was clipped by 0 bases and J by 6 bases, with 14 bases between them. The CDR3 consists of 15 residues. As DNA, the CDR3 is TGTGCCAGCAGCTTAGACAGGGGTATTTGGGATGGCTACACCTTC. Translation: CASSLDRGIWDGYTF.

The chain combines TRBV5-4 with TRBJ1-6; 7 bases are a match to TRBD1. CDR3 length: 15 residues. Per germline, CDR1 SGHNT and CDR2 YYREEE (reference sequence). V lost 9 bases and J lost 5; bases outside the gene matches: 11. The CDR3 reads CATTRQGFNNSPLHF. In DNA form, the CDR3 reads TGTGCCACTACCCGACAGGGATTCAATAATTCACCCCTCCACTTT.

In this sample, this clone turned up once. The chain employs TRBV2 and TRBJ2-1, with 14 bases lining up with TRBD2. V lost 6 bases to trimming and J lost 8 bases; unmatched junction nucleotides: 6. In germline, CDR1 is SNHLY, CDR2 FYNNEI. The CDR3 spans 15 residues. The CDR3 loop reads CASRRTSGGRDEQFF. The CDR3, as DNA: TGTGCCAGCAGACGGACTAGCGGGGGGAGGGATGAGCAGTTCTTC.